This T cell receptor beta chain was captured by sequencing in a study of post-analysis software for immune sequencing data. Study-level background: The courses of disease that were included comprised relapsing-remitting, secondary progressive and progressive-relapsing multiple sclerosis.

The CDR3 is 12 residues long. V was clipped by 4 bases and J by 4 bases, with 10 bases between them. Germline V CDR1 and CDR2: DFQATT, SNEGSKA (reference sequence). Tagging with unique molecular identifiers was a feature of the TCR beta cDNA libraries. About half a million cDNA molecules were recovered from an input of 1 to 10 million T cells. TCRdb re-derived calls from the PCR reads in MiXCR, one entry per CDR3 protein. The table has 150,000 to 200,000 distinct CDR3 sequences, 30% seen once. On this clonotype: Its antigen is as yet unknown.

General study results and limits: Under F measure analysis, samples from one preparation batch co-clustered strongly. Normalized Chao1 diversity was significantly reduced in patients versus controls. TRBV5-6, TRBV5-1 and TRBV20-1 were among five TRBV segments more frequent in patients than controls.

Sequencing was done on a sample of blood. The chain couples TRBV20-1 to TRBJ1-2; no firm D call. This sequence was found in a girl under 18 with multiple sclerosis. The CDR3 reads CSAIEGTYGYTF. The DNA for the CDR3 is TGCAGTGCTATCGAGGGCACCTATGGCTACACCTTC.